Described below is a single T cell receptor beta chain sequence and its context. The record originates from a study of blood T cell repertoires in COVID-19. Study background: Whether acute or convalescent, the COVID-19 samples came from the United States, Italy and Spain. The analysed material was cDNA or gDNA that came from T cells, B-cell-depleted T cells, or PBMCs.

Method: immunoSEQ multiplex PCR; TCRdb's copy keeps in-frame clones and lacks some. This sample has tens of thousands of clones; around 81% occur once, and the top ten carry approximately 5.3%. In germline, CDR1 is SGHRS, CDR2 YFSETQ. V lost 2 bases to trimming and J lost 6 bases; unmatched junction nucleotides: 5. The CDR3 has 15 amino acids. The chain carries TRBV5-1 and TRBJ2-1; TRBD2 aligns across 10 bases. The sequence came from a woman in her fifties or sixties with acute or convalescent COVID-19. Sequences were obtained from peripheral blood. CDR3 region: CASSLSLAGPNEQFF. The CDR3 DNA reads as TGCGCCAGCAGCTTATCACTAGCGGGACCCAATGAGCAGTTCTTC.